One and the same sample provided the 23 T cell receptor beta chains below, sequenced in a study of STAT5B mutations in CD4+ large granular lymphocyte leukemia. Measured with immunoSEQ multiplex PCR; TCRdb has only the in-frame clones, and not every one. The table shows approximately 32,000 clones, with 55% to 80% occurring only once. Sequencing was performed on CD4+ T cells from blood buffy coats. These receptors were collected from a human donor in good health.

The CDR3 sequence is CASKKDSSGNTIYF. CDR3 in DNA: TGTGCCAGCAAAAAGGACAGCTCTGGAAACACCATATATTTT. The J gene is TRBJ1-3, the V gene TRBV7-2, with D possibly TRBD1 on 6 matching bases. The CDR3 extends over 14 amino acids. Trimming cost V 7 bases and J 0 bases, with 10 bases left between them. Germline-derived CDR1 and CDR2 are SGHTA and FQGNSA.

The gene calls are TRBV29-1 and TRBJ2-2; no firm D call. Germline loops: CDR1 SQVTM, CDR2 ANQGSEA. The CDR3 sequence is 12 residues long. Trimming removed 4 bases at V and 6 bases at J, with 9 bases between. This CDR3 reads CSVAVYAGELFF. In nucleotides, the CDR3 is TGCAGCGTTGCGGTTTATGCCGGGGAGCTGTTTTTT.

The chain is built from TRBV5-6 and TRBJ2-3; D unresolved. The germline V gene encodes CDR1 SGHDT and CDR2 YYEEEE. With 2 bases removed from V and 2 bases from J, the gap between germline ends came to 3 bases. The CDR3 sequence is 12 residues long. The CDR3 DNA reads TGTGCCAGCAGCTTTGTCACAGATACGCAGTATTTT. Protein: CASSFVTDTQYF.

In DNA form, the CDR3 reads TGTGCCAGCAGGACAGGGTGGGGCTACACCTTC. Its translation is CASRTGWGYTF. The V and J genes are TRBV6-5 and TRBJ1-2; 7 bases fit TRBD1. The CDR3 runs to 11 residues. In germline, CDR1 is MNHEY, CDR2 SVGAGI. Trimming took 6 bases from V and 8 from J; bases not matched to a gene: 3.

The chain recombines TRBV2 with TRBJ2-4, with TRBD1 matching over 7 bases. The CDR3 contains 17 residues. V trimming: 6 bases; J trimming: 2 bases; junction bases outside the gene matches: 13. Germline CDR1 reads SNHLY; CDR2 reads FYNNEI. The CDR3 sequence: CASRSSQGWNTKNIQYF. In DNA form, the CDR3 reads TGTGCCAGCAGGTCCTCACAGGGGTGGAATACCAAAAACATTCAGTACTTC.

The gene calls are TRBV5-1 and TRBJ2-3, with D tentatively TRBD2 (5 bases). V was cut by 0 bases and J by 0 bases, with 5 bases left in between. The CDR3 has 14 amino acids. The germline gives CDR1 SGHRS, CDR2 YFSETQ. The CDR3 sequence: CASSLAGSTDTQYF. The CDR3 DNA follows: TGCGCCAGCAGCTTGGCGGGGAGCACAGATACGCAGTATTTT. Full variable domain (remainder filled in from reference TRBV5-1 and TRBJ2-3): KAGVTQTPRYLIKTRGQQVTLSCSPISGHRSVSWYQQTPGQGLQFLFEYFSETQRNKGNFPGRFSGRQFSNSRSEMNVSTLELGDSALYLCASSLAGSTDTQYFGPGTRLTVL.

The V and J genes are TRBV4-1 and TRBJ1-2; D unclear. The V gene lost 4 bases and the J gene lost 1 base, with 13 bases spanning the gap. The length of the CDR3 is 15 residues. Germline V gene lookup returns CDR1 MGHRA and CDR2 YSYEKL. CDR3 sequence: CASSLHQDGNYGYTF. CDR3 in DNA: TGCGCCAGCAGCCTGCATCAGGACGGTAACTATGGCTACACCTTC.

The gene calls are TRBV7-2 and TRBJ2-5, with unresolved D. Per germline, CDR1 SGHTA and CDR2 FQGNSA. The CDR3 totals 15 residues. With 3 bases removed from V and 5 bases from J, the gap between germline ends came to 16 bases. CDR3 loop: CASSFWGADGETQYF. CDR3 DNA sequence: TGTGCCAGCAGCTTTTGGGGTGCGGACGGGGAGACCCAGTACTTC.

The chain is built from TRBV30 and TRBJ2-5; no reliable D call. The germline gives CDR1 GTSNPN, CDR2 SVGIG (reference sequence). Trimming cost V 2 bases and J 4 bases, with 14 bases left between them. The CDR3 has 14 residues. The CDR3 sequence: CAWSLGRLTETQYF. The CDR3 DNA is TGTGCCTGGAGTCTAGGCAGGTTAACAGAGACCCAGTACTTC. The full variable domain, its missing parts supplied by reference TRBV30 and TRBJ2-5, is SQTIHQWPATLVQPVGSPLSLECTVEGTSNPNLYWYRQAAGRGLQLLFYSVGIGQISSEVPQNLSASRPQDRQFILSSKKLLLSDSGFYLCAWSLGRLTETQYFGPGTRLLVL.

The rearrangement uses TRBV6-1 and TRBJ1-1; D is unclear. V was pared by 5 bases and J by 1 base, with 11 bases between. Germline CDR1 and CDR2: MNHNS and SASEGT. CDR3 length: 14 amino acids. The CDR3 loop reads CASSTAISNTEAFF. CDR3 in DNA: TGTGCCAGCAGTACAGCGATTTCGAACACTGAAGCTTTCTTT.

In its sample, this clone was seen once. The V and J genes are TRBV9 and TRBJ2-1; D remains unclear. The V gene lost 0 bases and the J gene lost 9 bases, with 13 bases spanning the gap. Germline assignment: CDR1 SGDLS and CDR2 YYNGEE. The CDR3 spans 14 residues. CDR3 region: CASSVGAEVGEQFF. CDR3 coding DNA: TGTGCCAGCAGCGTAGGGGCCGAAGTGGGTGAGCAGTTCTTC.

This clone occurred once. The chain is built from TRBV7-9 and TRBJ1-1, with a possible D match to TRBD1 (5 bases). Germline CDR1 reads SEHNR; CDR2 reads FQNEAQ (reference sequence). CDR3 length: 15 residues. V was shortened by 6 bases and J by 7 bases, with 21 bases between the two germline ends. For the CDR3, the DNA is TGTGCCAGCAGGGCCACCGGGGCGGGGGACGGTGAAGCTTTCTTT. As protein: CASRATGAGDGEAFF.

This chain links TRBV10-3 with TRBJ2-7; maybe TRBD2 (6 bases). The ends were cut back, 5 bases at V and 6 bases at J, with 14 bases in the middle. Germline V gives CDR1 ENHRY, CDR2 SYGVKD. There are 13 residues in the CDR3. The CDR3 DNA reads TGTGCCATCAGTACTATCGGGGGTGCCGAGCAGTACTTC. Residues: CAISTIGGAEQYF.

The chain uses TRBV6-1 and TRBJ1-1; D possibly corresponds to TRBD1 (6 bases). The CDR3 is made up of 12 amino acids. The germline V gene has CDR1 MNHNS and CDR2 SASEGT. Trimming stripped 7 bases from V and 6 bases from J, with 12 bases between. CDR3 region: CASNLGGPEAFF. Written as DNA, the CDR3 is TGTGCCAGCAATTTGGGGGGGCCTGAAGCTTTCTTT.

The rearrangement joins TRBV5-4 to TRBJ1-6; no firm D call. Germline CDR1 SGHNT, CDR2 YYREEE (reference sequence). The CDR3 extends over 15 amino acids. V lost 0 bases and J 8 bases, leaving 12 bases between the germline ends. The CDR3 loop is CASSLGLAGDSPLHF. The DNA for the CDR3 is TGTGCCAGCAGCTTGGGGCTTGCTGGTGATTCACCCCTCCACTTT.

This chain's CDR3 is CASSFTGYGYTF. Here the CDR3 DNA reads TGTGCCAGCAGTTTTACGGGATATGGCTACACCTTC. J is TRBJ1-2 and V is TRBV7-9; no reliable D call. This CDR3 comprises 12 residues. Between the trimmed V and J ends, which lost 6 bases and 5 bases, there was a span of 10 bases. Germline values: CDR1 SEHNR, CDR2 FQNEAQ (reference sequence).

There are a few counts of this clone. The CDR3 nucleotides are TGTGCCAGCAGTGAGGGACTACTACCGTACGAGCAGTACTTC. Protein product: CASSEGLLPYEQYF. The chain is built from TRBV2 and TRBJ2-7; 7 bases agree with TRBD2. The CDR3 sequence is 14 residues long. Germline-derived CDR1 and CDR2 are SNHLY and FYNNEI. J lost 4 bases, V lost 3 bases, and 6 bases had no gene match.

This chain joins TRBV13 and TRBJ1-1; weak D call: TRBD1 (6 bases). V shed 4 bases and J shed 3 bases, with 15 bases lying between them. Per the germline V gene, CDR1 is PRHDT and CDR2 is FYEKMQ (reference sequence). The CDR3 is 15 amino acids. Here the CDR3 reads CASSSQGISHTEAFF. DNA of the CDR3: TGTGCCAGCAGCTCCCAGGGGATTTCGCACACTGAAGCTTTCTTT.

The CDR3 loop reads CASSLEWDIPTNEKLFF. The CDR3 bases are TGTGCCAGCAGCTTAGAGTGGGACATTCCAACTAATGAAAAACTGTTTTTT. The genes are TRBV7-8 and TRBJ1-4, with a weak D call TRBD1 (6 bases). The CDR3 covers 17 residues. Per the germline V gene, CDR1 is SGHVS and CDR2 is FQNEAQ. The V gene lost 1 base and the J gene lost 0 bases, with 12 bases spanning the gap.

The rearrangement links TRBV30 to TRBJ2-1; D might be TRBD2 (6 bases). The CDR3 is made up of 16 amino acids. Germline values: CDR1 GTSNPN, CDR2 SVGIG (reference sequence). V was cut by 4 bases and J by 3 bases, with 19 bases left in between. Written as DNA, the CDR3 is TGTGCCTGGATCAGTATGGGGGGAGGTATCTACAATGAGCAGTTCTTC. Amino acid sequence: CAWISMGGGIYNEQFF.

This clone was detected only once. The V call is TRBV7-9, the J call TRBJ1-2; 8 bases line up with TRBD1. The germline gives CDR1 SEHNR, CDR2 FQNEAQ (reference sequence). The CDR3 is made up of 13 amino acids. With 4 bases clipped from V and 8 bases from J, the junction kept 6 bases outside the gene matches. The chain's CDR3 is CASSSDRAGGYTF. In nucleotides, the CDR3 is TGTGCCAGCAGCTCGGACAGGGCCGGGGGCTACACCTTC.

As regards this clone: Relative to the germline gene, one junction end is altered; a read error may explain this. The rearrangement links TRBV7-7 to TRBJ2-7; TRBD2 matches at 13 bases. Germline-derived CDR1 and CDR2 are SSHAT and FNYEAQ (reference sequence). CDR3 size: 15 residues. CDR3 in DNA: TGTGCTAGCAGCTTAGGACTAGCGGGGGACTACGAGCAGTACTTC. Protein sequence: CASSLGLAGDYEQYF.

V is TRBV18 and J is TRBJ2-7, with TRBD1 identical over 7 bases. Trimming cost V 3 bases and J 6 bases; bases outside gene matches: 14. The CDR3 is made up of 16 amino acids. CDR1 and CDR2 (germline): KGHSH, LQKENI. The CDR3 protein is CASSPVTGDFVGEQYF. The DNA for the CDR3 is TGTGCCAGCTCACCGGTAACAGGGGATTTCGTCGGCGAGCAGTACTTC.